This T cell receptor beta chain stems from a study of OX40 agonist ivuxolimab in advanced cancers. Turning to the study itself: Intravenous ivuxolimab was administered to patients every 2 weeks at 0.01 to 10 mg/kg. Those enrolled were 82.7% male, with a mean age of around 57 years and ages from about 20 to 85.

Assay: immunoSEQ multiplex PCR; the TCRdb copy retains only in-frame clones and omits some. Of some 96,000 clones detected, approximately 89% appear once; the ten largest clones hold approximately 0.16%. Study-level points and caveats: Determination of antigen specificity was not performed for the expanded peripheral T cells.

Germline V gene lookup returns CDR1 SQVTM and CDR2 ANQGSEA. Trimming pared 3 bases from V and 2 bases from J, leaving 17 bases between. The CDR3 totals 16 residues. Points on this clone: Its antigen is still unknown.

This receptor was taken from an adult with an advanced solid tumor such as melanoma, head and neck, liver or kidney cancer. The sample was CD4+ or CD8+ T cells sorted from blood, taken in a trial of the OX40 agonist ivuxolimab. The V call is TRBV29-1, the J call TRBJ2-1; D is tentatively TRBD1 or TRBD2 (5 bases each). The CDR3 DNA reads TGCAGCGTTGAGCGCCGGAGGCAGGGAACCTACAATGAGCAGTTCTTC. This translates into CSVERRRQGTYNEQFF.